These 29 T cell receptor beta chains were sequenced from one sample in a study of OX40 agonist ivuxolimab in advanced cancers. Only in-frame clones appear in the TCRdb table, and some are missing; sequencing was by immunoSEQ multiplex PCR. The sample lists about 28,000 clones; approximately 86% were seen once. This material consisted of CD4+ or CD8+ T cells sorted from blood, taken in a trial of the OX40 agonist ivuxolimab. The receptor source for this set is an adult with an advanced solid tumor such as melanoma, head and neck, liver or kidney cancer.

The chain combines TRBV6-5 with TRBJ2-5; TRBD1 matches 7 bases. There are 16 residues in the CDR3. With V trimmed by 0 bases and J by 4 bases, 8 bases remained unmatched. Germline V gene lookup returns CDR1 MNHEY and CDR2 SVGAGI. In DNA form, the CDR3 reads TGTGCCAGCAGTTACTCAGAGGGGGCGTCAGTAGAGACCCAGTACTTC. Residues: CASSYSEGASVETQYF.

The rearrangement uses TRBV28 and TRBJ2-5, with TRBD1 as a possible D gene (5 bases). CDR1 is MDHEN, CDR2 SYDVKM, per germline. The V end lost 5 bases, the J end lost 2 bases, and 9 bases lay between the germline ends. The CDR3 is 13 amino acids. CDR3 bases: TGTGCCAGCAGTCTGACAGTACAAGAGACCCAGTACTTC. Protein sequence: CASSLTVQETQYF.

The chain joins TRBV4-1 to TRBJ2-7; TRBD2 matches 8 bases. The trim removed 1 base at V and 3 bases at J, leaving 2 bases unmatched. Germline assignment: CDR1 MGHRA and CDR2 YSYEKL. CDR3 length equals 14 residues. CDR3 DNA: TGCGCCAGCAGCCAAGTGAGCGGGGGCTACGAGCAGTACTTC. It specifies CASSQVSGGYEQYF.

This clone was counted a few times. V usage is TRBV7-9 and J usage is TRBJ2-7; no clear D gene. This CDR3 contains 16 residues. Per germline, CDR1 SEHNR and CDR2 FQNEAQ (reference sequence). Trimming took off 6 bases at V and 6 bases at J, with 24 bases between the two ends. In DNA, the CDR3 is TGTGCCAGCAGACCCCCTGGGCCCCAAACTGGGGTCGAGCAGTACTTC. It encodes CASRPPGPQTGVEQYF.

The V gene is TRBV7-9, the J gene TRBJ2-3, with 8 bases lining up with TRBD1. The V segment lost 1 base and the J segment 5 bases; nucleotides outside the gene matches: 11. This CDR3 has 17 amino acids. Germline CDR1 SEHNR, CDR2 FQNEAQ (reference sequence). Written as DNA, the CDR3 is TGTGCCAGCAGCTTAGGGGCAGGGGGCGCTCTGTTAGATACGCAGTATTTT. It translates to CASSLGAGGALLDTQYF. The complete variable domain, with remaining parts taken from reference TRBV7-9 and TRBJ2-3, reads DTGVSQNPRHKITKRGQNVTFRCDPISEHNRLYWYRQTLGQGPEFLTYFQNEAQLEKSRLLSDRFSAERPKGSFSTLEIQRTEQGDSAMYLCASSLGAGGALLDTQYFGPGTRLTVL.

The chain uses TRBV6-5 and TRBJ1-2; TRBD1 matches at 7 bases. Per germline, CDR1 MNHEY and CDR2 SVGAGI. Unmatched junction bases numbered 6, after V lost 2 bases and J lost 9 bases. The CDR3 length is 13 residues. The CDR3: CASSYQGQARYTF. The CDR3, as DNA: TGTGCCAGCAGTTACCAAGGACAGGCTCGCTACACCTTC.

The genes are TRBV2 and TRBJ1-2, with D possibly matching TRBD1 (5 bases). Trimming stripped 7 bases from V and 5 bases from J, with 11 bases between. The germline CDR1 and CDR2 sequences are SNHLY and FYNNEI. CDR3 length: 12 residues. The CDR3, as DNA: TGTGCCAGCAAGGGGACCTATTATGGCTACACCTTC. Translating it yields CASKGTYYGYTF.

This clone was counted between two and nine times. This sequence joins TRBV5-1 and TRBJ1-1; the match to TRBD1 covers 8 bases. CDR1 and CDR2 (germline): SGHRS, YFSETQ. V dropped 0 bases and J dropped 4; count of bases not matched to a gene: 5. The CDR3 contains 15 residues. This CDR3 is CASSLDPGGFTEAFF. The CDR3 bases are TGCGCCAGCAGCTTGGATCCAGGGGGCTTCACTGAAGCTTTCTTT.

The chain is built from TRBV2 and TRBJ1-3, with 7 bases that match TRBD1. The germline V gene encodes CDR1 SNHLY and CDR2 FYNNEI. J lost 0 bases, V lost 5 bases, and 16 bases had no gene match. This CDR3 has 19 residues. The CDR3 bases are TGTGCCAGCAGTTTAAGGAGGGGGCCCCCATCGCTCTCTGGAAACACCATATATTTT. This translates into CASSLRRGPPSLSGNTIYF.

The V and J genes are TRBV7-6 and TRBJ2-7; 9 nucleotides line up with TRBD2. Germline V CDR1 and CDR2: SGHVS, FNYEAQ. The CDR3 is made up of 15 amino acids. After removal of 4 bases from V and 2 bases from J, the junction contained 6 bases not matched to a gene. The CDR3 loop is CASSWTSDPTYEQYF. DNA for the CDR3: TGTGCCAGCAGCTGGACTAGCGACCCAACCTACGAGCAGTACTTC.

This clone was recorded only once. The J gene is TRBJ1-1, the V gene TRBV6-4; D is unclear. Germline values: CDR1 MRHNA, CDR2 SNTAGT. The CDR3 covers 14 residues. The V gene lost 4 bases and the J gene lost 7 bases, with 16 bases spanning the gap. CDR3 protein: CASSATNSDFEAFF. The CDR3 DNA follows: TGTGCCAGCAGTGCCACCAACTCCGACTTTGAAGCTTTCTTT.

The sample holds a few counts of this clone. The chain joins TRBV6-5 to TRBJ1-2; TRBD1 might be the D (5 bases). Germline V gives CDR1 MNHEY, CDR2 SVGAGI. Trimming removed 2 bases at V and 3 bases at J, with 16 bases between. CDR3 size: 16 residues. The CDR3 protein is CASSYGGLQVHYGYTF. CDR3 nucleotide sequence: TGTGCCAGCAGTTACGGAGGCCTACAGGTCCACTATGGCTACACCTTC.

This chain joins TRBV28 and TRBJ1-2; 8 bases fit TRBD1. J lost 7 bases, V lost 8 bases, and 9 bases had no gene match. In germline, CDR1 is MDHEN, CDR2 SYDVKM. The CDR3 extends over 13 amino acids. CDR3 nucleotide sequence: TGTGCCAGCCTGGGGGGGACAGGCCTTGGCTACACCTTC. Protein sequence: CASLGGTGLGYTF.

V usage is TRBV28 and J usage is TRBJ1-5, with a weak D call TRBD1 (5 bases). Per the germline V gene, CDR1 is MDHEN and CDR2 is SYDVKM. The CDR3 extends over 14 amino acids. V lost 3 bases and J lost 0, with 6 bases in between. The CDR3 here is CASSFGGSNQPQHF. CDR3 nucleotide sequence: TGTGCCAGCAGTTTCGGGGGTAGCAATCAGCCCCAGCATTTT. The full variable domain, in which reference TRBV28 and TRBJ1-5 provide the parts outside the CDR3, is DVKVTQSSRYLVKRTGEKVFLECVQDMDHENMFWYRQDPGLGLRLIYFSYDVKMKEKGDIPEGYSVSREKKERFSLILESASTNQTSMYLCASSFGGSNQPQHFGDGTRLSIL.

The V and J genes are TRBV7-9 and TRBJ2-7; unclear D gene. Germline CDR1 SEHNR, CDR2 FQNEAQ (reference sequence). The CDR3 is 14 residues long. With 1 base removed from V and 7 bases from J, the gap between germline ends came to 14 bases. CDR3 sequence reads: CASSLELTALEQYF. The CDR3 nucleotides read TGTGCCAGCAGCTTAGAGTTAACTGCCCTGGAGCAGTACTTC.

In this sample, this clone turned up once. The gene calls are TRBV27 and TRBJ2-3; D remains unclear. V was cut by 1 base and J by 4 bases, with 6 bases left in between. Per the germline V gene, CDR1 is MNHEY and CDR2 is SMNVEV (reference sequence). This CDR3 is built from 13 residues. The CDR3 coding sequence is TGTGCCAGCAGTTTATTGTGGTCAGATACGCAGTATTTT. It codes for CASSLLWSDTQYF.

The chain employs TRBV11-2 and TRBJ1-4, with 7 positions matching TRBD1. CDR3 size: 16 residues. V lost 3 bases to trimming and J lost 0 bases; unmatched junction nucleotides: 4. Germline V gene lookup returns CDR1 SGHAT and CDR2 FQNNGV. The DNA for the CDR3 is TGTGCCAGCAGCTTCCCCGGGACAGCAACTAATGAAAAACTGTTTTTT. It translates to CASSFPGTATNEKLFF.

This clone was observed once. This chain joins TRBV7-9 and TRBJ2-7; 9 bases align to TRBD1. CDR1 and CDR2 (germline): SEHNR, FQNEAQ (reference sequence). This CDR3 region has 13 residues. The V segment lost 8 bases and the J segment 4 bases; nucleotides outside the gene matches: 6. CDR3 nucleotide sequence: TGTGCCAGCTCGGGACAGGGATCTTACGAGCAGTACTTC. Translation: CASSGQGSYEQYF.

The chain uses TRBV4-1 and TRBJ2-5; D possibly matches TRBD1 or TRBD2 (6 bases each). Per germline, CDR1 MGHRA and CDR2 YSYEKL. The CDR3 runs 15 residues. Trimming took 0 bases from V and 4 from J, leaving 12 bases between them. The CDR3 nucleotides are TGCGCCAGCAGCCAAGATACCGGGGGCAGAGAGACCCAGTACTTC. Translation: CASSQDTGGRETQYF.

V gene TRBV21-1 combines with J gene TRBJ1-5. TRBV21-1 is recorded as a pseudogene. This CDR3 is built from 13 residues. The CDR3 reads CASSIDSNQPQHF. For the CDR3, the DNA is TGTGCCAGCAGCATAGATAGCAATCAGCCCCAGCATTTT.

The V gene is TRBV27, the J gene TRBJ2-1, with TRBD2 identical over 8 bases. The germline gives CDR1 MNHEY, CDR2 SMNVEV (reference sequence). V dropped 2 bases and J dropped 6; count of bases not matched to a gene: 6. This CDR3 comprises 15 residues. This chain's CDR3 is CASSLGRGGPNEQFF. CDR3 DNA: TGTGCCAGCAGTTTAGGTCGGGGGGGCCCCAATGAGCAGTTCTTC.

The DNA of the CDR3 is TGTGCCACCAGCACAACCCCTGACAGTGTCGGCGAGCAGTACTTC. Translation: CATSTTPDSVGEQYF. The J gene is TRBJ2-7, the V gene TRBV15, with D maybe TRBD1 (5 bases). Germline lookup yields CDR1 LNHNV and CDR2 YYDKDF (reference sequence). CDR3 length: 15 residues. V was pared by 4 bases and J by 6 bases, with 19 bases between.

V gene TRBV15 combines with J gene TRBJ2-5, with 8 bases identical to TRBD1. The V segment lost 9 bases and the J segment 0 bases; nucleotides outside the gene matches: 6. In germline, CDR1 is LNHNV, CDR2 YYDKDF (reference sequence). The CDR3 runs to 14 residues. CDR3 protein: CATRTGRYQETQYF. CDR3 bases: TGTGCCACACGGACAGGGAGGTACCAAGAGACCCAGTACTTC.

The J gene is TRBJ1-2, the V gene TRBV18; weak D call: TRBD1 (5 bases). V gave up 3 bases and J gave up 4 bases, with 15 bases separating them. This CDR3 has 15 residues. The V gene's germline CDR1 is KGHSH and CDR2 LQKENI. The CDR3 sequence is CASSPGTFRGYGYTF. In nucleotides, the CDR3 is TGTGCCAGCTCACCCGGGACCTTCAGAGGCTATGGCTACACCTTC.

This rearrangement joins TRBV9 to TRBJ2-1; no firm D call. Per the germline V gene, CDR1 is SGDLS and CDR2 is YYNGEE. V lost 1 base, J lost 8 bases, and 4 bases lay in between. The CDR3 sequence is 11 residues long. For the CDR3, the DNA is TGTGCCAGCAGCGTACTGGATGAGCAGTTCTTC. This codes for CASSVLDEQFF.

The chain couples TRBV6-1 to TRBJ2-1, with 9 nucleotides matching TRBD2. Germline CDR1 MNHNS, CDR2 SASEGT. The junction had 9 bases not matched to a gene; V was cut back by 2 bases and J by 7 bases. This CDR3 spans 16 amino acids. The CDR3 is CASSELAGSRWNEQFF. The CDR3 DNA reads as TGTGCCAGCAGTGAACTAGCGGGGTCCCGTTGGAATGAGCAGTTCTTC.

The chain employs TRBV19 and TRBJ2-4, with D tentatively TRBD1 or TRBD2 (6 bases each). Trimming removed 2 bases at V and 8 bases at J, with 10 bases between. Germline V CDR1 and CDR2: LNHDA, SQIVND (reference sequence). The CDR3 totals 13 residues. CDR3 DNA sequence: TGTGCCAGTAGTATAAGGGGGGCAGACATTCAGTACTTC. Translation: CASSIRGADIQYF.

The chain employs TRBV4-1 and TRBJ1-2; D is ambiguous. The CDR3 loop spans 14 amino acids. Trimming pared 1 base from V and 9 bases from J, leaving 15 bases between. CDR1 and CDR2 (germline): MGHRA, YSYEKL. CDR3 loop: CASSQVNGFVSYTF. CDR3 nucleotides: TGCGCCAGCAGCCAAGTAAATGGTTTTGTTAGCTACACCTTC.

Only one count was recorded for this clone. The DNA for the CDR3 is TGTGCCAGCAGCTTGAGGAATGAGCAGTTCTTC. Translated: CASSLRNEQFF. The V gene is TRBV7-9, the J gene TRBJ2-1; unclear D gene. Trimming left V 3 bases short and J 7 bases short, with 4 bases between. Germline CDR1 reads SEHNR; CDR2 reads FQNEAQ (reference sequence). This CDR3 spans 11 amino acids.